One sample yielded the 17 T cell receptor beta chains listed below, sequenced in a study of CD8 T cells in Susac syndrome. Random hexamers were used to reverse transcribe an amount of roughly 0.5 to 1 ug RNA. TCRdb fed the immunoSEQ multiplex PCR reads into MiXCR, producing one record per CDR3 protein. The sample yields tens of thousands of distinct CDR3 sequences, 90% to 95% seen once. The sample comprised CD4+ T cells from PBMCs. The receptors were sampled from a human donor with Susac syndrome.

This chain joins TRBV7-6 and TRBJ2-1; 10 bases line up with TRBD2. Germline CDR1 and CDR2: SGHVS and FNYEAQ. There are 15 residues in the CDR3. J was trimmed by 6 bases and V by 1 base; bases with no gene match: 3. The CDR3 protein is CASSLGASGGNEQFF. CDR3 sequence (DNA): TGTGCCAGCAGCTTAGGTGCTAGCGGGGGCAATGAGCAGTTCTTC.

The chain recombines TRBV30 with TRBJ1-3; no clear D. V lost 3 bases and J 0 bases, leaving 18 bases between the germline ends. Germline V CDR1 and CDR2: GTSNPN, SVGIG (reference sequence). The CDR3 length is 17 residues. The CDR3 protein is CAWSRSGIRVSGNTIYF. The CDR3 DNA is TGTGCCTGGAGCAGGTCTGGGATCCGGGTCTCTGGAAACACCATATATTTT.

CDR3 bases: TGTGCCAGCAGCTTAGTCGCAGGGGGCAGAGACGAGCAGTACTTC. Translating it yields CASSLVAGGRDEQYF. The genes are TRBV7-2 and TRBJ2-7; 8 bases align to TRBD1. Germline V gene sequence: CDR1 SGHTA, CDR2 FQGNSA. The CDR3 has 15 amino acids. J gave up 5 bases and V 1 base, and 7 bases lay outside the gene matches.

The CDR3 DNA follows: TGCAGCGGGGGTATCGCGAACACCGGGGAGCTGTTTTTT. This sequence encodes CSGGIANTGELFF. V is TRBV29-1 and J is TRBJ2-2; D is ambiguous. The ends were cut back, 7 bases at V and 0 bases at J, with 9 bases in the middle. This CDR3 spans 13 amino acids. From germline, CDR1 is SQVTM and CDR2 ANQGSEA.

The V call is TRBV7-2, the J call TRBJ1-2; a possible D gene is TRBD1 (5 bases). CDR1 and CDR2 (germline): SGHTA, FQGNSA. This CDR3 has 15 amino acids. Trimming shortened V by 2 bases and J by 3 bases, and 13 bases separated the two germline ends. As DNA, the CDR3 is TGTGCCAGCAGCTTAATGCCAGCGGGGGACTATGGCTACACCTTC. This gives the protein CASSLMPAGDYGYTF.

This chain links TRBV6-2 or TRBV6-3 with TRBJ1-6, with D possibly matching TRBD1 (5 bases). Germline-derived CDR1 and CDR2 are MNHEY and SVGEGT. This CDR3 region has 14 residues. V lost 6 bases, J lost 8 bases, and 14 bases lay in between. The CDR3 reads CASREQVAYSPLHF. Here the CDR3 DNA reads TGTGCCAGCAGAGAACAGGTCGCCTATTCACCCCTCCACTTT.

V is TRBV5-6 and J is TRBJ1-3; D gene unclear. The germline V and J ends were trimmed by 2 bases and 0 bases, with 15 bases remaining between them. Germline V gene data show CDR1 as SGHDT and CDR2 as YYEEEE. This CDR3 spans 17 amino acids. The chain's CDR3 is CASSFPPSASSGNTIYF. CDR3 in DNA: TGTGCCAGCAGCTTCCCTCCTAGCGCCAGCTCTGGAAACACCATATATTTT.

The J gene is TRBJ2-3, the V gene TRBV5-4; 7 bases line up with TRBD1. CDR1 and CDR2 from the germline V gene are SGHNT and YYREEE (reference sequence). The J segment lost 2 bases and the V segment lost 3 bases, leaving 3 bases of the junction unmatched. The CDR3 is made up of 14 amino acids. The CDR3 coding sequence is TGTGCCAGCAGCTCCACAGGGGACACAGATACGCAGTATTTT. This gives the protein CASSSTGDTDTQYF.

The V gene is TRBV10-3, the J gene TRBJ2-7; D not resolved. The V end lost 2 bases, the J end lost 0 bases, and 5 bases lay between the germline ends. CDR1 ENHRY and CDR2 SYGVKD come from the germline V gene. The CDR3 is made up of 13 amino acids. The CDR3 coding sequence is TGTGCCATCAGTGAGGGAGACTCCTACGAGCAGTACTTC. It translates to CAISEGDSYEQYF.

V is TRBV9 and J is TRBJ2-7, with D tentatively TRBD1 (5 bases). The germline V gene encodes CDR1 SGDLS and CDR2 YYNGEE. The CDR3 runs to 13 residues. V shed 6 bases and J shed 1 base, with 11 bases lying between them. The CDR3 region has the DNA TGTGCCAGCACCTCAGACAGATCCTACGAGCAGTACTTC. Protein product: CASTSDRSYEQYF.

The CDR3 DNA follows: TGTGCCACCGCTGGACAGGGACACAACCTCTACGAGCAGTACTTC. Translating gives CATAGQGHNLYEQYF. This chain uses TRBV27 with TRBJ2-7, with 8 positions matching TRBD1. The CDR3 loop spans 15 amino acids. Germline V gene sequence: CDR1 MNHEY, CDR2 SMNVEV (reference sequence). V lost 10 bases to trimming and J lost 3 bases; unmatched junction nucleotides: 14.

This clonotype was seen a few times. V and J are TRBV9 and TRBJ2-3; D is unresolved. CDR1 is SGDLS and CDR2 is YYNGEE in the germline V gene. The V end lost 4 bases, the J end lost 2 bases, and 8 bases lay between the germline ends. This CDR3 has 13 amino acids. In DNA, the CDR3 is TGTGCCAGCAGCCCCGGGCACACAGATACGCAGTATTTT. This codes for CASSPGHTDTQYF.

The chain carries TRBV4-1 and TRBJ2-5, with D possibly being TRBD1 (5 bases). Germline CDR1 reads MGHRA; CDR2 reads YSYEKL. V was clipped by 0 bases and J by 5 bases, with 13 bases between them. The CDR3 has 15 amino acids. CDR3 sequence reads: CASSQELTARETQYF. CDR3 nucleotide sequence: TGCGCCAGCAGCCAAGAACTGACAGCGCGGGAGACCCAGTACTTC.

V usage is TRBV4-1 and J usage is TRBJ2-7, with D perhaps TRBD1 (5 bases). Germline V gene sequence: CDR1 MGHRA, CDR2 YSYEKL. V lost 4 bases and J 3 bases, leaving 16 bases between the germline ends. The CDR3 consists of 15 residues. CDR3 nucleotides: TGCGCCAGCAGCCCCTATTCAGACAGATACTACGAGCAGTACTTC. As protein: CASSPYSDRYYEQYF.

The chain combines TRBV18 with TRBJ2-3; TRBD2 matches at 10 bases. This CDR3 is 15 amino acids long. V trimming: 3 bases; J trimming: 3 bases; junction bases outside the gene matches: 3. Germline V gene lookup returns CDR1 KGHSH and CDR2 LQKENI. The CDR3 loop reads CASSPAGLATDTQYF. The CDR3 nucleotides are TGTGCCAGCTCACCGGCGGGACTAGCGACAGATACGCAGTATTTT.

The V gene is TRBV18, the J gene TRBJ2-5; D not resolved. The CDR3 totals 13 residues. The V end lost 4 bases, the J end lost 4 bases, and 10 bases lay between the germline ends. The germline CDR1 and CDR2 sequences are KGHSH and LQKENI. CDR3 coding DNA: TGTGCCAGCTCACGACTCCCGGGAGAGACCCAGTACTTC. The encoded protein is CASSRLPGETQYF.

CDR3 amino acids: CASSSFRTGANVLTF. The CDR3 coding sequence is TGTGCCAGCAGTTCCTTTCGAACTGGGGCCAACGTCCTGACTTTC. This chain uses TRBV28 with TRBJ2-6, with D hard to call. The V end lost 4 bases, the J end lost 2 bases, and 9 bases lay between the germline ends. This CDR3 has 15 residues. Germline loops: CDR1 MDHEN, CDR2 SYDVKM.